One TCR beta chain is described in this entry. This entry belongs to a study of shared clonotypes between healthy human individuals. An assay was performed, and its level was deep. Method: immunoSEQ multiplex PCR; TCRdb's copy keeps in-frame clones and lacks some. The sample holds fewer than 850,000 clones, 80% to 95% seen once. Germline CDR1 and CDR2: SGDLS and YYNGEE. V shed 2 bases, J shed 2 bases, and the junction held 4 bases outside the gene matches. The CDR3 runs to 15 residues. The chain uses TRBV9 and TRBJ1-3; 7 bases match TRBD1. Material: memory CD8+ T cells from PBMCs. Specified subset: CD45RO+ cells pooled with CCR7-negative TemRA cells. The clonotype originates from a man between 18 and 29 years old in good health. Some clones in this sample may be carry-over from other donors' samples. CDR3 protein: CASSVTDRAGNTIYF. The CDR3 nucleotides are TGTGCCAGCAGCGTTACAGACAGGGCTGGAAACACCATATATTTT.